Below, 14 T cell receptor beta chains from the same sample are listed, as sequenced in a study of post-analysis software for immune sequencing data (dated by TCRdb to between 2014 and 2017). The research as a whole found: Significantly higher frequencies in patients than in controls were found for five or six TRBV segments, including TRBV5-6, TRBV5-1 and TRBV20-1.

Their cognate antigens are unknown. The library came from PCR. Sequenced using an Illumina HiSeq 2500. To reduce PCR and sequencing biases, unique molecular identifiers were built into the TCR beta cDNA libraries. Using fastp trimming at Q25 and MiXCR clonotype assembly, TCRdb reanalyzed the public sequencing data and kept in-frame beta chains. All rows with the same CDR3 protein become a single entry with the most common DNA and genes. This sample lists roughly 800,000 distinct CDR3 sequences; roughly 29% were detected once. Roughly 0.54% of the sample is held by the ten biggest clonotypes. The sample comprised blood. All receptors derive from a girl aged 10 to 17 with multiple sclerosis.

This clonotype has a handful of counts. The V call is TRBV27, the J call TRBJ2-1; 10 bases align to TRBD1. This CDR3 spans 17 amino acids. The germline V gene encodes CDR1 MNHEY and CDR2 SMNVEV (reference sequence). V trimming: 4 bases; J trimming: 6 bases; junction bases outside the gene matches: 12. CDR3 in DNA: TGTGCCAGCAGTTCGAGCCGACAGGGGGCAGATCGCAATGAGCAGTTCTTC. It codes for CASSSSRQGADRNEQFF.

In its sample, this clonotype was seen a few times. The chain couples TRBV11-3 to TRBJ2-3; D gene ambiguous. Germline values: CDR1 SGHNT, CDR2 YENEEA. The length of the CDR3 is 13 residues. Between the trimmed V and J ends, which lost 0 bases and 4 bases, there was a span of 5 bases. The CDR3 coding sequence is TGTGCCAGCAGCTTAGATGGGTCAGATACGCAGTATTTT. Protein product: CASSLDGSDTQYF.

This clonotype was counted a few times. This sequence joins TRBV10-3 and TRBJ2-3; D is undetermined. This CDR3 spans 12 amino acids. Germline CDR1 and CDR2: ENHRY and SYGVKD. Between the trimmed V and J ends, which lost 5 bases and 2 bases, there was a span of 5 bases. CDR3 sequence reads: CAISQATDTQYF. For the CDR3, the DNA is TGTGCCATCAGTCAGGCCACAGATACGCAGTATTTT.

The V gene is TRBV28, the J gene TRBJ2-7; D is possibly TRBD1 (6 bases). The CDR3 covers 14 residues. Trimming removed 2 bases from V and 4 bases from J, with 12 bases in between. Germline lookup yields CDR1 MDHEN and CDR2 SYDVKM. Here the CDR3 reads CASSLIGGQYEQYF. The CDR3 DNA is TGTGCCAGCAGTTTAATAGGGGGTCAGTACGAGCAGTACTTC.

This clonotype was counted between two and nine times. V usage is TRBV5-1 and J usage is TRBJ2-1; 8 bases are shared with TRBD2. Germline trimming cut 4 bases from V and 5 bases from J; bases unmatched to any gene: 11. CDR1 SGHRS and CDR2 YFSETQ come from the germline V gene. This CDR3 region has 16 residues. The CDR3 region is CASSPRTSWSDNEQFF. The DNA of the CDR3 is TGCGCCAGCAGCCCCCGGACTAGCTGGAGCGACAATGAGCAGTTCTTC.

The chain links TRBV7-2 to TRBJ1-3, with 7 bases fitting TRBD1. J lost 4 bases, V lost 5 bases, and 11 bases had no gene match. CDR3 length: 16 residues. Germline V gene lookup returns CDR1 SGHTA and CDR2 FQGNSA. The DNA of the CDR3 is TGTGCCAGCAGCAACGTAGGCAGGGGGATAGGAAACACCATATATTTT. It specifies CASSNVGRGIGNTIYF.

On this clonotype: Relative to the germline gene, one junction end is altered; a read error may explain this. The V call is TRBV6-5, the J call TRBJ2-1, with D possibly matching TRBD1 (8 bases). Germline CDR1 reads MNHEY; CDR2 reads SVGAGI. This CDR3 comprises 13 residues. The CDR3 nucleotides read TGTGTCAGCGGGGAGACAGGGGAGGATGAGCAGTTCTTC. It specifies CVSGETGEDEQFF.

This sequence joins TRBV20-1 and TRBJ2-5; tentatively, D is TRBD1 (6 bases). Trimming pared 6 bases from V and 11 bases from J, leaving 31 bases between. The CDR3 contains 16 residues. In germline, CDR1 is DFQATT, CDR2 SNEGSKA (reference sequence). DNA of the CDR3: TGCAGTGCAGCAACTTCCTGGACAGTGGGCCCCAATGAGCAGTACTTC. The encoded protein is CSAATSWTVGPNEQYF.

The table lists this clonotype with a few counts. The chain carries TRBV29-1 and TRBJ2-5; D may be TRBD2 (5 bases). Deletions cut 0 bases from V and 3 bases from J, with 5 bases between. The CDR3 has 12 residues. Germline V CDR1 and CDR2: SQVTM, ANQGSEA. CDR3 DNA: TGCAGCGTTGAAGACGGGAAAGAGACCCAGTACTTC. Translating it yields CSVEDGKETQYF.

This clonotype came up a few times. CDR3 nucleotides: TGTGCCAGCAGCCCATTACAGCACACTAACACTGAAGCTTTCTTT. Translating it yields CASSPLQHTNTEAFF. This sequence joins TRBV7-2 and TRBJ1-1; D uncertain. CDR1 SGHTA and CDR2 FQGNSA come from the germline V gene. Trimming took 5 bases from V and 2 from J, leaving 15 bases between them. The CDR3 has 15 residues.

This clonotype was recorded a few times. The CDR3 DNA reads as TGCGCCAGCAGCCAAGATCGACTAGCGGGAGGGTTCGAGTTCTTC. Its translation: CASSQDRLAGGFEFF. The rearrangement links TRBV4-3 to TRBJ2-1, with 14 nucleotides matching TRBD2. Losses at the gene ends were 0 bases for V and 14 bases for J; bases not matched to a gene: 6. The CDR3 has 15 residues. Germline lookup yields CDR1 LGHNA and CDR2 YSLEER.

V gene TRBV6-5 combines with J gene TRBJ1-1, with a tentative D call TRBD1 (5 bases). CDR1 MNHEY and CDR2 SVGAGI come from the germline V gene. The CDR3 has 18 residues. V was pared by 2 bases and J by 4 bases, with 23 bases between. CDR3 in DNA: TGTGCCAGCAGTTACCTCCCCCCGGGGGGGGATCAGGGCACTGAAGCTTTCTTT. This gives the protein CASSYLPPGGDQGTEAFF.

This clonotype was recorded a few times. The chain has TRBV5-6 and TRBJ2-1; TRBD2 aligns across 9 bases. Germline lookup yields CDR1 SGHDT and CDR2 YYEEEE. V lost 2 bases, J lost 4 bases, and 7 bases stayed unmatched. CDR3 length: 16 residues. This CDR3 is CASSLAGGSGYNEQFF. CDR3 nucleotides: TGTGCCAGCAGCTTAGCGGGAGGCTCCGGATACAATGAGCAGTTCTTC.

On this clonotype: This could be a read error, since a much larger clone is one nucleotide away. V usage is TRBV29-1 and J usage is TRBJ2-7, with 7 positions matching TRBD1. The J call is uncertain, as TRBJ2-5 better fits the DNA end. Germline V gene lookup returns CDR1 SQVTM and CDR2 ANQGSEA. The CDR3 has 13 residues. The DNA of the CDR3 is TGCAGCTCTGGAGACAGGGCAGGGGAGACCCAGTACTTC. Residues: CSSGDRAGETQYF.